The sequence of this T cell receptor beta chain was determined in a study of blood T cells in healthy people across ages. The study, taken as a whole, reports: Relative to aged donors, long-lived donors carried more naive CD4+ cells and displayed higher diversity. With donor CMV status unknown, expanded clonotype changes were possibly confounded.

As regards this clonotype: Its cognate antigen is unknown.

Germline CDR1 is SGHRS and CDR2 is YFSETQ. The CDR3 runs 15 residues. Unmatched junction bases numbered 6, after V lost 4 bases and J lost 3 bases. Next came a second PCR, run for about 6 to 12 cycles, which used a sample-barcoded 5' primer along with a J-beta primer mix. TCRdb redid the calling of the 5' RACE reads with MiXCR, one entry per CDR3 protein. Among about 1.8 million distinct CDR3 sequences listed, less than 50% were seen once. No fewer than 5.5 micrograms of total RNA were isolated from every sample. The sample consisted of blood. This sequence was found in a woman aged 40-49 years in good health. The chain joins TRBV5-1 to TRBJ1-4, with TRBD1 matching 7 bases. The CDR3: CASSRQGSANEKLFF. CDR3 DNA: TGCGCCAGCAGCCGACAGGGTAGTGCTAATGAAAAACTGTTTTTT.